The rows below give T cell receptor beta chains drawn from one sample of a study of long-term antiretroviral therapy in people with HIV. The assay was immunoSEQ multiplex PCR, and TCRdb's table has in-frame clones only and misses some. Of around 22,000 clones in the sample, roughly 88% were seen once. Sample: unsorted PBMCs, taken 0.1 years before starting antiretroviral therapy. All receptors come from a man aged 18 to 30 with HIV. Both conserved end residues are part of each CDR3. Each record gives: V gene, J gene, D gene, clone size, CDR3 protein, CDR3 DNA. A D gene is named only where the DNA matches it firmly. A clone size is listed for some rows: how often the clone was seen (once, few, many), or a class if it is expanded.

v_call: TRBV6-6; j_call: TRBJ2-2; d_call: TRBD2; clone_size: once; cdr3_aa: CASSLAGGLSGELFF; cdr3_nt: TGTGCCAGCAGTCTAGCGGGAGGGTTGAGCGGGGAGCTGTTTTTT
v_call: TRBV2; j_call: TRBJ2-5; d_call: TRBD2; clone_size: NA; cdr3_aa: CASSALAGGGETQYF; cdr3_nt: TGTGCCAGCAGCGCCCTAGCGGGGGGGGGTGAGACCCAGTACTTC
v_call: TRBV28; j_call: TRBJ1-4; d_call: NA; clone_size: NA; cdr3_aa: CASSMASSNEKLFF; cdr3_nt: TGTGCCAGCAGTATGGCCTCGAGTAATGAAAAACTGTTTTTT
v_call: TRBV10-3; j_call: TRBJ1-4; d_call: TRBD1; clone_size: NA; cdr3_aa: CAISERPLSGQAEKLFF; cdr3_nt: TGTGCCATCAGTGAGCGTCCGTTATCGGGACAGGCAGAAAAACTGTTTTTT
v_call: TRBV9; j_call: TRBJ1-1; d_call: NA; clone_size: NA; cdr3_aa: CASSVRVGSTEAFF; cdr3_nt: TGTGCCAGCAGCGTCAGGGTCGGGTCGACTGAAGCTTTCTTT
v_call: TRBV9; j_call: TRBJ2-5; d_call: TRBD2; clone_size: NA; cdr3_aa: CASSVDGGGETQYF; cdr3_nt: TGTGCCAGCAGCGTAGACGGGGGAGGGGAGACCCAGTACTTC
v_call: TRBV29-1; j_call: TRBJ2-2; d_call: TRBD2; clone_size: few; cdr3_aa: CSVREGGREDTGELFF; cdr3_nt: TGCAGCGTAAGGGAGGGCGGGAGGGAAGACACCGGGGAGCTGTTTTTT
v_call: TRBV7-9; j_call: TRBJ1-4; d_call: NA; clone_size: NA; cdr3_aa: CASSLGQGEKLFF; cdr3_nt: TGTGCCAGCAGCTTAGGGCAGGGGGAAAAACTGTTTTTT
v_call: TRBV15; j_call: TRBJ1-2; d_call: TRBD1; clone_size: once; cdr3_aa: CATSRVDRGNYGYTF; cdr3_nt: TGTGCCACCAGCAGAGTTGACAGGGGGAACTATGGCTACACCTTC
v_call: TRBV14; j_call: TRBJ2-1; d_call: NA; clone_size: once; cdr3_aa: CASSQVGRFYNEQFF; cdr3_nt: TGTGCCAGCAGCCAAGTCGGGAGATTCTACAATGAGCAGTTCTTC
v_call: TRBV18; j_call: TRBJ2-3; d_call: NA; clone_size: NA; cdr3_aa: CASSVPADTQYF; cdr3_nt: TGTGCCAGCTCAGTGCCGGCAGATACGCAGTATTTT
v_call: TRBV18; j_call: TRBJ2-2; d_call: TRBD1; clone_size: NA; cdr3_aa: CASSRRDRANTGELFF; cdr3_nt: TGTGCCAGCTCACGCCGGGACAGGGCCAACACCGGGGAGCTGTTTTTT
v_call: TRBV5-6; j_call: TRBJ2-3; d_call: NA; clone_size: once; cdr3_aa: CASSQGPSGLTDTQYF; cdr3_nt: TGTGCCAGCAGCCAGGGTCCCTCGGGCCTCACAGATACGCAGTATTTT
v_call: TRBV10-2; j_call: TRBJ2-2; d_call: NA; clone_size: once; cdr3_aa: CASSESRSGTGELFF; cdr3_nt: TGCGCCAGCAGTGAGTCCAGGTCGGGCACCGGGGAGCTGTTTTTT
v_call: TRBV5-1; j_call: TRBJ1-3; d_call: NA; clone_size: once; cdr3_aa: CASSFQGGSGNTIYF; cdr3_nt: TGCGCCAGCAGCTTCCAGGGAGGATCCGGAAACACCATATATTTT
v_call: TRBV25-1; j_call: TRBJ1-4; d_call: NA; clone_size: NA; cdr3_aa: CASSDGEGVVNEKLFF; cdr3_nt: TGTGCCAGCAGTGATGGTGAGGGCGTGGTAAATGAAAAACTGTTTTTT
v_call: TRBV11-3; j_call: TRBJ1-4; d_call: TRBD1; clone_size: NA; cdr3_aa: CASSLGQLDEKLFF; cdr3_nt: TGTGCCAGCAGCTTGGGACAGTTGGACGAAAAACTGTTTTTT
v_call: TRBV6-9; j_call: TRBJ1-1; d_call: TRBD1; clone_size: NA; cdr3_aa: CASRTWPTGDTEAFF; cdr3_nt: TGTGCCAGCAGGACATGGCCAACAGGGGACACTGAAGCTTTCTTT
v_call: TRBV7-9; j_call: TRBJ2-5; d_call: NA; clone_size: NA; cdr3_aa: CASSPKEAFQETQYF; cdr3_nt: TGTGCCAGCAGCCCTAAAGAGGCGTTTCAAGAGACCCAGTACTTC
v_call: TRBV29-1; j_call: TRBJ1-2; d_call: TRBD1; clone_size: NA; cdr3_aa: CSVEQRDRPNYGYTF; cdr3_nt: TGCAGCGTTGAGCAACGGGACAGACCTAACTATGGCTACACCTTC
v_call: TRBV4-1; j_call: TRBJ2-7; d_call: TRBD2; clone_size: few; cdr3_aa: CASSQTSGTPYEQYF; cdr3_nt: TGCGCCAGCAGCCAGACTAGCGGGACCCCCTACGAGCAGTACTTC
v_call: TRBV9; j_call: TRBJ1-1; d_call: TRBD1; clone_size: NA; cdr3_aa: CASSEQGGFGNTEAFF; cdr3_nt: TGTGCCAGCAGCGAACAAGGGGGCTTTGGGAACACTGAAGCTTTCTTT
v_call: TRBV4-3; j_call: TRBJ2-1; d_call: NA; clone_size: NA; cdr3_aa: CASSQEIAEAYNEQFF; cdr3_nt: TGCGCCAGCAGCCAAGAAATCGCGGAGGCCTACAATGAGCAGTTCTTC
v_call: TRBV7-3; j_call: TRBJ1-1; d_call: NA; clone_size: few; cdr3_aa: CASSLSPGPEAFF; cdr3_nt: TGTGCCAGCAGCTTATCTCCAGGCCCTGAAGCTTTCTTT
v_call: TRBV5-4; j_call: TRBJ1-2; d_call: TRBD1; clone_size: NA; cdr3_aa: CASSHGTGATYGYTF; cdr3_nt: TGTGCCAGCAGTCACGGGACAGGGGCTACCTATGGCTACACCTTC
v_call: TRBV27; j_call: TRBJ2-7; d_call: TRBD1; clone_size: NA; cdr3_aa: CASSQGGQGAYEQYF; cdr3_nt: TGTGCCAGCAGTCAAGGGGGACAGGGGGCATACGAGCAGTACTTC
v_call: TRBV30; j_call: TRBJ1-3; d_call: TRBD1; clone_size: NA; cdr3_aa: CAWNVGQVGNTIYF; cdr3_nt: TGTGCCTGGAACGTGGGACAGGTCGGAAACACCATATATTTT